The entry that follows covers one T cell receptor beta chain sequence. These data come from a study of blood T cell repertoires in COVID-19. Turning to the study itself: Material from acute and convalescent COVID-19 was sourced from the United States, Italy and Spain.

During active infection, Seattle patients enrolled and were then monitored through disease. The assay was immunoSEQ multiplex PCR, and TCRdb's table has in-frame clones only and misses some. Found here are roughly 180,000 clones, about three quarters of them singletons; the top ten hold 12%. The TCR sequence derives from a woman older than 75 with COVID-19, enrolled during active disease. Sequencing input: peripheral blood.

The CDR3, as DNA: TGTGCCAGTAGTATGGACCGGACAGGGCTGATAGAAAAACTGTTTTTT. It encodes CASSMDRTGLIEKLFF. This chain connects TRBV19 to TRBJ1-4; 8 nucleotides agree with TRBD1. Germline V gene sequence: CDR1 LNHDA, CDR2 SQIVND (reference sequence). V dropped 3 bases and J dropped 8; count of bases not matched to a gene: 11. The CDR3 consists of 16 residues.